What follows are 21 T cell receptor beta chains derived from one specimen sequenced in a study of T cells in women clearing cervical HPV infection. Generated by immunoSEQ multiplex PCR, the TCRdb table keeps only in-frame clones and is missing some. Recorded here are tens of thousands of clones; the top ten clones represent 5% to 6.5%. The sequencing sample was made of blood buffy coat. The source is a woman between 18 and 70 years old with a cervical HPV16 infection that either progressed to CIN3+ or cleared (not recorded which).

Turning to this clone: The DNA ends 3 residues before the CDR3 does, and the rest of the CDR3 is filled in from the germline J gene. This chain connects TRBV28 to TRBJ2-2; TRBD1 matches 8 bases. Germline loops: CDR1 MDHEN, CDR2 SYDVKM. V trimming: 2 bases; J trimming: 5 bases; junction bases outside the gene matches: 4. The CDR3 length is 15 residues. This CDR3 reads CASSLRQGRTGELFF. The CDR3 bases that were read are TGTGCCAGCAGTTTAAGACAGGGGCGAACCGGGGAG.

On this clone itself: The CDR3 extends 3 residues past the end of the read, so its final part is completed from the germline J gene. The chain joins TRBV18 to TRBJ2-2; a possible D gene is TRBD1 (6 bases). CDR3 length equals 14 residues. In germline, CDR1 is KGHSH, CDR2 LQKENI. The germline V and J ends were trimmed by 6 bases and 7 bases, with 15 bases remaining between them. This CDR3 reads CASSRVGQNGELFF. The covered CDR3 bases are TGTGCCAGCTCTCGTGTCGGACAGAACGGGGAG.

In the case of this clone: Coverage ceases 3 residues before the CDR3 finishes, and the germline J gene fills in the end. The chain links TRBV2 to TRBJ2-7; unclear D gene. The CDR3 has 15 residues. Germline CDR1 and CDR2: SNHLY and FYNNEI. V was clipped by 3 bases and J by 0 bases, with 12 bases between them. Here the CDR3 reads CASSDVADSSYEQYF. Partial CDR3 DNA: TGTGCCAGCAGTGACGTGGCGGATAGCTCCTACGAG.

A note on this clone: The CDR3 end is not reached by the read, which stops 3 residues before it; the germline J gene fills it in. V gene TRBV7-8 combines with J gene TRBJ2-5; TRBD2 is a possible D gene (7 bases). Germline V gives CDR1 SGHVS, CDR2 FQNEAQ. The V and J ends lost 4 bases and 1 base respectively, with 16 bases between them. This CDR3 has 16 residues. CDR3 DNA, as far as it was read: TGTGCCAGCAGCTGGGGAGGGGGGGGGTTCCAAGAGACC. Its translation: CASSWGGGGFQET. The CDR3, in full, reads CASSWGGGGFQETQYF.

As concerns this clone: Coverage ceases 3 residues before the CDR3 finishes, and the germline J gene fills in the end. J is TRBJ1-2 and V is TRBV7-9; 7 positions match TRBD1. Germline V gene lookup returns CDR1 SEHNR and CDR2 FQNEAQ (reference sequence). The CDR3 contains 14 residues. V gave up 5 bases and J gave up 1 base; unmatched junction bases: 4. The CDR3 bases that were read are TGTGCCAGCAGCAACTGGGACAGTAACTATGGC. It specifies CASSNWDSNYG. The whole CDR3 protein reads CASSNWDSNYGYTF.

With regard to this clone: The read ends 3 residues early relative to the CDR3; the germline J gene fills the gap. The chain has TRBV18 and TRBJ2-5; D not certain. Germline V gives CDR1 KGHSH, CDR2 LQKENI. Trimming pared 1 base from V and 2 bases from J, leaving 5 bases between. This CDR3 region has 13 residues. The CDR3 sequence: CASSPLPQETQYF. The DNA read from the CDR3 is TGTGCCAGCTCACCACTTCCACAAGAGACC. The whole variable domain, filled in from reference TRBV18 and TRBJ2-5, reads NAGVMQNPRHLVRRRGQEARLRCSPMKGHSHVYWYRQLPEEGLKFMVYLQKENIIDESGMPKERFSAEFPKEGPSILRIQQVVRGDSAAYFCASSPLPQETQYFGPGTRLLVL.

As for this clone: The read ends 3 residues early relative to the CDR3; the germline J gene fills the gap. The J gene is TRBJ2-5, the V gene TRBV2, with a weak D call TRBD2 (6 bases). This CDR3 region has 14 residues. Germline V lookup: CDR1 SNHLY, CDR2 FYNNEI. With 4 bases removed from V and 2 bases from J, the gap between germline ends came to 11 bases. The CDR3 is CASSARLVQETQYF. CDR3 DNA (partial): TGTGCCAGCAGTGCCCGACTAGTACAAGAGACC.

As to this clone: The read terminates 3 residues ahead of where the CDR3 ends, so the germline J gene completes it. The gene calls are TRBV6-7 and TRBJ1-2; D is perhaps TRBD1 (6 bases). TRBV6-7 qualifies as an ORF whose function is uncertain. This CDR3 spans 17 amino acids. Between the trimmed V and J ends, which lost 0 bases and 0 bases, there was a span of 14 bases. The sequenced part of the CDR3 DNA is TGTGCCAGCAGTTACTCAGACCCCAGGGGAGCTAACTATGGC. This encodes CASSYSDPRGANYG. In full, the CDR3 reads CASSYSDPRGANYGYTF.

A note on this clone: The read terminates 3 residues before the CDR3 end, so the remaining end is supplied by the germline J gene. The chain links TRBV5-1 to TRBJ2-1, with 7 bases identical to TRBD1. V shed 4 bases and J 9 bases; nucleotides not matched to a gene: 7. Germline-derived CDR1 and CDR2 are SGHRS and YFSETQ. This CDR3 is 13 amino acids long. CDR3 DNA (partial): TGCGCCAGCAGCCGGGACAGACCCTTTGAG. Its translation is CASSRDRPFE. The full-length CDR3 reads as CASSRDRPFEQFF. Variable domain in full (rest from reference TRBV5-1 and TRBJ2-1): KAGVTQTPRYLIKTRGQQVTLSCSPISGHRSVSWYQQTPGQGLQFLFEYFSETQRNKGNFPGRFSGRQFSNSRSEMNVSTLELGDSALYLCASSRDRPFEQFFGPGTRLTVL.

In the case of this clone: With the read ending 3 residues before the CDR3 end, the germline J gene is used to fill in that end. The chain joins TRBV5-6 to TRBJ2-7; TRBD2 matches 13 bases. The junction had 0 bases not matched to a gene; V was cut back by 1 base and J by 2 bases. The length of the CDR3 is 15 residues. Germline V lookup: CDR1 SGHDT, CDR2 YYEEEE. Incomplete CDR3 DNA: TGTGCCAGCAGCTTGACTAGCGGGAGGGCCTACGAG. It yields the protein CASSLTSGRAYE. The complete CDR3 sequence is CASSLTSGRAYEQYF.

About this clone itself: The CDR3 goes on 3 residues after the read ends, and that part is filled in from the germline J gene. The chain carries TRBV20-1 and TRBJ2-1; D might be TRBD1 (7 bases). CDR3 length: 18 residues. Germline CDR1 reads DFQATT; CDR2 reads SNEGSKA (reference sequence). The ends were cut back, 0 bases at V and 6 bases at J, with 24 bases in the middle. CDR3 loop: CSARDFWPKAGGSNEQFF. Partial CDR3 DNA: TGCAGTGCTAGAGATTTTTGGCCCAAGGCAGGGGGGTCCAATGAG.

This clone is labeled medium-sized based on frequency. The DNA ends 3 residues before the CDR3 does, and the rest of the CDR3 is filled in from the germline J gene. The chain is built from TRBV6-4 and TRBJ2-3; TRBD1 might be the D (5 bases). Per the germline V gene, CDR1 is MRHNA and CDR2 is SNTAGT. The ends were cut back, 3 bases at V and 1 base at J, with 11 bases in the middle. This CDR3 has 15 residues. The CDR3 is CASSELAGRTDTQYF. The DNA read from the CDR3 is TGTGCCAGCAGTGAATTGGCAGGGCGCACAGATACG.

CDR3 protein: CASSERRAVGEKLFF. The DNA read from the CDR3 is TGTGCCAGCAGTGAGAGGCGGGCGGTCGGTGAAAAA. The chain is built from TRBV2 and TRBJ1-4, with D hard to call. The CDR3 end falls 3 residues outside the read, so it is completed with the germline J gene. The V end was cut by 3 bases, the J end by 7 bases, with 15 bases between. The germline V gene has CDR1 SNHLY and CDR2 FYNNEI. The CDR3 totals 15 residues.

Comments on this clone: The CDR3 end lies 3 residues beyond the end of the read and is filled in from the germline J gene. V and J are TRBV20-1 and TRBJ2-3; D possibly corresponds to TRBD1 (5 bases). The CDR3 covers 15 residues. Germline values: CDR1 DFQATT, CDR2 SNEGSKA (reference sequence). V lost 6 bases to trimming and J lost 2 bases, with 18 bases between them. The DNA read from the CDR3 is TGCAGTGCCACCCCACCGCAGGGTTACACAGATACG. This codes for CSATPPQGYTDT. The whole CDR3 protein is CSATPPQGYTDTQYF.

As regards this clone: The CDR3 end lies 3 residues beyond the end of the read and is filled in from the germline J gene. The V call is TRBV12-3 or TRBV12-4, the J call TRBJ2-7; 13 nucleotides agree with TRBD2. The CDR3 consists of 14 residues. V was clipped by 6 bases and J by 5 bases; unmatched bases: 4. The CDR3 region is CASSRTSGGNEQYF. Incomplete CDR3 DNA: TGTGCCAGCAGCCGGACTAGCGGGGGAAACGAG.

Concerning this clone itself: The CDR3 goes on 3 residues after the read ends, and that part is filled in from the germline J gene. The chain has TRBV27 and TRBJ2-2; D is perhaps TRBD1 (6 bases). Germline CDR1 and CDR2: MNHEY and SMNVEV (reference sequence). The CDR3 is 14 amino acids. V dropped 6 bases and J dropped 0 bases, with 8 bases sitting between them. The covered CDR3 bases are TGTGCCAGCAGGGACAGTTCGAACACCGGGGAG. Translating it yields CASRDSSNTGE. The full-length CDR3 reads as CASRDSSNTGELFF.

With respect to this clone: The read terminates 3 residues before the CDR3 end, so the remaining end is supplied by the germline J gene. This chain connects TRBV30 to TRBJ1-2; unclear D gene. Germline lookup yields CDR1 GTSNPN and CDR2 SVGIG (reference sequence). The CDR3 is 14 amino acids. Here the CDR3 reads CAWRTSPSTNDYTF. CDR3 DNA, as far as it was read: TGTGCCTGGAGAACTAGCCCTTCAACGAATGAC.

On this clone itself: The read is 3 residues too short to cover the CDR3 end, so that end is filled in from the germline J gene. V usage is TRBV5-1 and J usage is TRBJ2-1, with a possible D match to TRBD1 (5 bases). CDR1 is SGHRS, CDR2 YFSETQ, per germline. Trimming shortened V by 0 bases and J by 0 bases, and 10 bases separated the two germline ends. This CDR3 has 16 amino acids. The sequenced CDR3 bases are TGCGCCAGCAGCTTGGTCGGTGACAGCTCCTACAATGAG. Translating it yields CASSLVGDSSYNE. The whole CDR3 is CASSLVGDSSYNEQFF. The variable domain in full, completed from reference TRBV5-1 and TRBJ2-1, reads KAGVTQTPRYLIKTRGQQVTLSCSPISGHRSVSWYQQTPGQGLQFLFEYFSETQRNKGNFPGRFSGRQFSNSRSEMNVSTLELGDSALYLCASSLVGDSSYNEQFFGPGTRLTVL.

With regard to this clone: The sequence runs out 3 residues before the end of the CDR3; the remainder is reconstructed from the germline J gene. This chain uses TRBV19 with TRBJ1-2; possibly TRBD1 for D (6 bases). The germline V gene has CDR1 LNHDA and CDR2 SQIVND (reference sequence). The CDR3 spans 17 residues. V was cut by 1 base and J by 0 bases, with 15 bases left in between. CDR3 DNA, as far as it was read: TGTGCCAGTAGTATAGGCGGGGGCACCCTTTCTAACTATGGC. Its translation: CASSIGGGTLSNYG. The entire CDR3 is CASSIGGGTLSNYGYTF.

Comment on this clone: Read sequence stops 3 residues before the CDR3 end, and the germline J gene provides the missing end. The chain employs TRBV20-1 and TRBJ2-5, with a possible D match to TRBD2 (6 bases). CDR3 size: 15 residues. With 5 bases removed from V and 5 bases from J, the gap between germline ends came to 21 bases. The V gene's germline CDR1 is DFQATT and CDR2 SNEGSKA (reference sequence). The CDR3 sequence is CSAPRPGGARETQYF. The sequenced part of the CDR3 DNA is TGCAGTGCTCCCCGCCCCGGAGGGGCGAGGGAGACC.

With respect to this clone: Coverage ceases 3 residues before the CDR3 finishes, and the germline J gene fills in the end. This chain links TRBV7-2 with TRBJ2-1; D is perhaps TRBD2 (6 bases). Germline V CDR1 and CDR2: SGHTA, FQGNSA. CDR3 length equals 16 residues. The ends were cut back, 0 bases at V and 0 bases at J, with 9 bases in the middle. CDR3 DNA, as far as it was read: TGTGCCAGCAGCTTAGCGTGGGACTCCTCCTACAATGAG. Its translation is CASSLAWDSSYNE. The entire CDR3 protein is CASSLAWDSSYNEQFF.